These T cell receptor beta chains were read from a single sample in a study of cytomegalovirus exposure and HLA in healthy donors. Libraries were prepared by immunoSEQ multiplex PCR; TCRdb keeps only in-frame clonotypes and omits some of them. Here the sample spans over 150,000 clones, approximately 83% being singletons. Sequencing was performed on PBMCs. Source of these receptors: a boy younger than 10 in good health and CMV-seronegative. CDR3s include the opening cysteine and the closing phenylalanine or tryptophan. D genes are given only for firm matches. Size tells how often a clone was seen (once, few, many) or the class of an expanded clone, and some rows leave it out.

>TRBV20-1|TRBJ1-2|.|.
TGCAGTGCTATAGGGGCCTATGGCTACACCTTC
CSAIGAYGYTF
>TRBV20-1|TRBJ2-7|.|.
TGCAGTGCTAGAGACAACTACGAGCAGTACTTC
CSARDNYEQYF
>TRBV7-2|TRBJ2-1|.|.
TGTGCCAGCACCTTTCCACGACCGCGGGACAATGAGCAGTTCTTC
CASTFPRPRDNEQFF
>TRBV19|TRBJ1-5|.|once
TGTGCCAGTAGTATAAAATCAGGGGCTGAGCCCCAGCATTTT
CASSIKSGAEPQHF
>TRBV5-1|TRBJ1-1|TRBD1|.
TGCGCCAGCAGCCCGGGAGACAGGGGGGACACTGAAGCTTTCTTT
CASSPGDRGDTEAFF
>TRBV5-1|TRBJ1-4|TRBD1|.
TGCGCCAGCAGCCTCGGACAGGGGGTCCTTGAGGCTAATGAAAAACTGTTTTTT
CASSLGQGVLEANEKLFF
>TRBV6-5|TRBJ1-4|TRBD1|.
TGTGCCAGCAAGGGACAGGGGGCTCTGGAAAAACTGTTTTTT
CASKGQGALEKLFF
>TRBV19|TRBJ2-7|.|.
TGTGCCAGTAGTACGACAGTGGGAGGCCCCTACGAGCAGTACTTC
CASSTTVGGPYEQYF
>TRBV9|TRBJ1-3|.|.
TGTGCCAGCAGCCCGGGGAGTCCAGGAAACACCATATATTTT
CASSPGSPGNTIYF
>TRBV19|TRBJ2-2|.|.
TGTGCCAGTAGTCCAGTGAACACCGGGGAGCTGTTTTTT
CASSPVNTGELFF
>TRBV4-3|TRBJ2-7|.|.
TGCGCCAGCAGCCAAGGAGCGGATTATAACTACGAGCAGTACTTC
CASSQGADYNYEQYF
>TRBV7-9|TRBJ2-3|TRBD2|.
TGTGCCAGCAGCTCCCCTAGCGGGGGAACAGATACGCAGTATTTT
CASSSPSGGTDTQYF
>TRBV27|TRBJ2-2|.|.
TGTGCCAGCAGTTCCAGGGGCCTCAACACCGGGGAGCTGTTTTTT
CASSSRGLNTGELFF
>TRBV7-9|TRBJ1-1|.|.
TGTGCCAGCAGCCCGCGGGGGGGCACTGAAGCTTTCTTT
CASSPRGGTEAFF
>TRBV9|TRBJ2-5|TRBD2|.
TGTGCCAGCAGCGTACGAGGAGGCGGGGGGGCCCGGGAGACCCAGTACTTC
CASSVRGGGGARETQYF
>TRBV5-1|TRBJ1-5|.|.
TGCGCCAGCAGCTCCTACAGGGAAACGGGGTATATCGGTCAGCCCCAGCATTTT
CASSSYRETGYIGQPQHF
>TRBV5-6|TRBJ2-5|.|.
TGTGCCAGCAGCTTGGGCCCAGGGGCCTACTCCCAAGAGACCCAGTACTTC
CASSLGPGAYSQETQYF
>TRBV10-1|TRBJ2-7|TRBD2|.
TGCGCCAGCAGAGTTAGCGGGAGATTCTACGAGCAGTACTTC
CASRVSGRFYEQYF
>TRBV6-5|TRBJ2-1|TRBD1|.
TGTGCCAGCAGTCACTTAGAGGGGGCCCGGGATGAGCAGTTCTTC
CASSHLEGARDEQFF
>TRBV2|TRBJ2-5|TRBD2|.
TGTGCCAGCAGGCACGGGACTATCGATGGAGAGACCCAGTACTTC
CASRHGTIDGETQYF
>TRBV9|TRBJ2-2|TRBD2|.
TGTGCCAGCAGCGGGAGCGGGAGGGAGGACACCGGGGAGCTGTTTTTT
CASSGSGREDTGELFF
>TRBV6-6|TRBJ2-4|.|.
TGTGCCAGCAGTTACCAACAGACCTTGGGGGGAAACATTCAGTACTTC
CASSYQQTLGGNIQYF
>TRBV5-6|TRBJ1-1|.|.
TGTGCCAGCAGCCCGAGCCCCGGGGACACTGAAGCTTTCTTT
CASSPSPGDTEAFF
>TRBV15|TRBJ2-7|TRBD1|.
TGTGCCACCAGCAGGGGGTCCGGGACAGGGGAAGAGCAGTACTTC
CATSRGSGTGEEQYF
>TRBV5-5|TRBJ2-7|TRBD2|.
TGTGCCAGCACCTGGACTAGCGGGAGCTACGAGCAGTACTTC
CASTWTSGSYEQYF
>TRBV4-3|TRBJ2-2|TRBD1|.
TGCGCCAGCAGCCAAGATACAACAGGGGGCACCGGGGAGCTGTTTTTT
CASSQDTTGGTGELFF
>TRBV7-2|TRBJ1-1|.|.
TGTGCCAGCAGTCAGACAGTGAACACTGAAGCTTTCTTT
CASSQTVNTEAFF
>TRBV27|TRBJ1-2|.|.
TGTGCCAGCAGTCCCAACCGGGCGGGAGCCTATGGCTACACCTTC
CASSPNRAGAYGYTF
>TRBV25-1|TRBJ2-6|.|.
TGTGCCAGCAGTGAAGGACAGTCCGGGGCCAACGTCCTGACTTTC
CASSEGQSGANVLTF
>TRBV2|TRBJ1-1|.|.
TGTGCCAGCAGTGTTCGACAGCCTCTCTACACTGAAGCTTTCTTT
CASSVRQPLYTEAFF
>TRBV5-4|TRBJ2-1|.|.
TGTGCCAGCAGCTTGGACCGACTAGAGCAGTTCTTC
CASSLDRLEQFF
>TRBV4-1|TRBJ1-1|.|few
TGCGCCAGCAGCCAGGGACATACGATCACTGAAGCTTTCTTT
CASSQGHTITEAFF
>TRBV27|TRBJ1-5|.|.
TGTGCCAGCAGGAAGGGGGGGGCTCAGCCCCAGCATTTT
CASRKGGAQPQHF
>TRBV4-2|TRBJ1-1|TRBD1|.
TGTGCCAGCAGGCCGACAGGGGAATTGAAAACTGAAGCTTTCTTT
CASRPTGELKTEAFF
>TRBV5-1|TRBJ1-1|.|.
TGCGCCAGCAGCTTGTTAGGGGGTGTCATGAACACTGAAGCTTTCTTT
CASSLLGGVMNTEAFF
>TRBV29-1|TRBJ1-2|.|.
TGCAGCGTTGAAGATAAACAGTCGCTCGTAAATGGCTACACCTTC
CSVEDKQSLVNGYTF
>TRBV10-3|TRBJ1-2|.|few
TGTGCCATCAGTACAGACAGTAACTATGGCTACACCTTC
CAISTDSNYGYTF
>TRBV5-1|TRBJ1-2|.|.
TGCGCCAGCAGCTGGCGGGACGCCGACTATGGCTACACCTTC
CASSWRDADYGYTF
>TRBV2|TRBJ1-2|TRBD1|few
TGTGCCAGTAGTCTTGACAGGGTAACGAATGGCTACACCTTC
CASSLDRVTNGYTF
>TRBV6-6|TRBJ1-2|.|.
TGTGCCAGCAGTTACTCGGTCGGGGATGGCTACACCTTC
CASSYSVGDGYTF
>TRBV5-5|TRBJ2-3|TRBD1|.
TGTGCCAGCAGCTTCGGGGACAGGGGTTTGATCGGCACAGATACGCAGTATTTT
CASSFGDRGLIGTDTQYF
>TRBV6-5|TRBJ1-5|.|few
TGTGCCAGCAGTTACAGAGGGAACGAGCAGCCCCAGCATTTT
CASSYRGNEQPQHF
>TRBV11-1|TRBJ2-3|.|.
TGTGCCAGCAGCACGACGGGGGATACGCAGTATTTT
CASSTTGDTQYF
>TRBV21-1|TRBJ2-3|.|.
TGTGCCAGCAGCAAATTTGAGGCCCCCGTTTCTCCCGATACGCAGTATTTT
CASSKFEAPVSPDTQYF
>TRBV13|TRBJ1-5|TRBD1|.
TGTGCCAGCAGCTTAGGCCCGACAGGGACCCTAGGGTCCCAGCATTTT
CASSLGPTGTLGSQHF
>TRBV5-4|TRBJ2-1|.|.
TGTGCCAGCAGCTTGGCGTCTTCCGCGCGAGTCAATGAGCAGTTCTTC
CASSLASSARVNEQFF